The rows below give T cell receptor beta chains drawn from one sample of a study of identical twins' blood T cells. TCRdb called the 5' RACE reads again in MiXCR, with one record for every CDR3 protein. The sample has a few hundred thousand distinct CDR3 sequences; roughly 28% are singletons. Sequenced sample: PBMCs. These receptors were taken from a woman aged 18 to 55 in good health. The CDR3 runs from the conserved cysteine through the conserved F or W. A D gene is named only where the DNA matches it firmly. Only part of the rows carry a size: once, few, many, or a class if the clone is expanded.

d_call j_call v_call clone_size cdr3_aa cdr3_nt
- TRBJ1-1 TRBV2 - CASSVLGDARSGAFF TGTGCCAGCAGTGTACTTGGGGACGCAAGGTCAGGCGCCTTCTTT
- TRBJ1-4 TRBV20-1 few CSAPVRLGEKLFF TGCAGTGCTCCAGTTCGTTTGGGCGAAAAACTGTTTTTT
TRBD1 TRBJ1-1 TRBV7-6 - CASSRGQRNTEAFF TGTGCCAGCAGCCGGGGACAGAGAAACACTGAAGCTTTCTTT
- TRBJ2-7 TRBV6-2/TRBV6-3 few CASRHHTLHFYEQYF TGTGCCAGCAGACATCATACACTCCACTTCTACGAGCAGTACTTC
- TRBJ1-1 TRBV5-6 - CASSHSRDINTEAFF TGTGCCAGCAGCCATTCCCGGGACATCAACACTGAAGCTTTCTTT
- TRBJ2-1 TRBV19 many CASSSRYFIGDNEQFF TGTGCCAGTAGTTCAAGATACTTTATAGGTGACAATGAGCAGTTCTTC
TRBD1 TRBJ2-1 TRBV29-1 - CSVDSGTGVPEQFF TGCAGCGTGGATTCCGGGACAGGGGTTCCTGAGCAGTTCTTC
- TRBJ2-1 TRBV12-3/TRBV12-4 - CASTRGHGDVFYEQFF TGTGCCAGCACCCGGGGGCACGGGGATGTATTCTATGAGCAGTTCTTC
TRBD2 TRBJ2-5 TRBV20-1 - CSAGTRADWETQYF TGCAGTGCTGGGACTAGGGCGGATTGGGAGACCCAGTACTTC
- TRBJ1-1 TRBV29-1 - CSVVDTRGTEAFF TGCAGCGTGGTGGATACTCGGGGCACTGAAGCTTTCTTT
- TRBJ1-2 TRBV20-1 - CSARGPGGQVLYGYTF TGCAGTGCTAGAGGCCCGGGGGGGCAGGTCCTCTATGGCTACACCTTC
- TRBJ1-3 TRBV21-1 - CASSKLQGAGNTIYF TGTGCCAGCAGCAAATTACAGGGGGCTGGAAACACCATATATTTT
TRBD2 TRBJ2-2 TRBV11-2 few CASSRSGSRGTGELFF TGTGCCAGCAGCAGAAGCGGGAGTCGGGGCACCGGGGAGCTGTTTTTT
- TRBJ1-1 TRBV29-1 - CSVEARQGRTEAFF TGCAGCGTTGAAGCTCGTCAGGGTCGGACTGAAGCTTTCTTT
- TRBJ1-4 TRBV11-2 - CASSLEGPLEKLFF TGTGCCAGCAGCTTAGAGGGACCCCTTGAAAAACTGTTTTTT
- TRBJ2-2 TRBV9 - CAGSVEPGNTGELFF TGTGCCGGCAGCGTAGAGCCCGGGAACACCGGGGAGCTGTTTTTT
- TRBJ1-5 TRBV27 - CASSRQIYNQPQHF TGTGCCAGCAGTCGACAGATATACAATCAGCCCCAGCATTTT
- TRBJ2-4 TRBV4-1 few CASSQEKGVLSF TGCGCCAGCAGCCAAGAGAAGGGGGTTCTCTCCTTC
- TRBJ1-3 TRBV2 - CASIEGTAGNTIYF TGTGCCAGCATAGAGGGGACTGCTGGAAACACCATATATTTT
TRBD1 TRBJ1-2 TRBV6-6 few CATIRSGTGGLYYGYTF TGTGCCACCATAAGATCGGGGACAGGGGGCTTGTACTATGGCTACACCTTC
- TRBJ2-2 TRBV10-1 - CASTPDLFTGELFF TGCGCCAGCACGCCAGACTTATTCACCGGGGAGCTGTTTTTT
TRBD1 TRBJ1-1 TRBV6-2/TRBV6-3 - CASSSSGQGASEAFF TGTGCCAGCAGTTCCTCGGGACAGGGGGCATCTGAAGCTTTCTTT
- TRBJ1-5 TRBV3-1 - CASSLSGRPQHF TGTGCCAGCAGCCTATCGGGGCGGCCCCAGCATTTT
- TRBJ1-2 TRBV18 - CASSPGENYGYTF TGTGCCAGCTCACCGGGAGAAAACTATGGCTACACCTTC
- TRBJ2-1 TRBV27 - CASKNIPNEQFF TGTGCCAGCAAGAATATCCCCAATGAGCAGTTCTTC
- TRBJ2-7 TRBV7-9 - CASSGRSEQYF TGTGCCAGTAGTGGTCGGAGCGAGCAGTACTTC
- TRBJ2-3 TRBV7-5 few CISVSEACEADTQYF -
TRBD1 TRBJ1-5 TRBV12-3/TRBV12-4 - CASSLWDRGDQPQHF TGTGCCAGCAGTTTATGGGACAGGGGTGATCAGCCCCAGCATTTT
- TRBJ2-3 TRBV7-2 - CASTLRARWEGTDTQYF TGTGCCAGCACCCTACGGGCTAGGTGGGAGGGCACAGATACGCAGTATTTT
- TRBJ2-7 TRBV10-2 many CASSEIAGRQYF TGCGCCAGCAGTGAGATCGCCGGCCGGCAGTACTTC
TRBD1 TRBJ1-1 TRBV10-3 few CAISGAGQGGTEAFF TGTGCCATCAGTGGGGCCGGACAGGGTGGCACTGAAGCTTTCTTT
- TRBJ2-7 TRBV20-1 many CSAREGSLSYEQYF TGCAGTGCTAGGGAGGGGTCCCTTTCCTACGAGCAGTACTTC
TRBD1 TRBJ1-1 TRBV20-1 few CSANRDRGTEAFF TGCAGTGCTAACCGGGACAGGGGAACTGAAGCTTTCTTT
- TRBJ1-2 TRBV29-1 few CSGGQLSNYGYTF TGCAGCGGCGGGCAGCTGTCTAACTATGGCTACACCTTC
- TRBJ2-1 TRBV5-1 few CASSAGDYNEQFF TGCGCCAGCAGCGCCGGGGACTACAATGAGCAGTTCTTC